A selection of T cell receptor beta chains follows, all from one sample in a study of control samples from healthy donors and cancer patients. Sequenced by immunoSEQ multiplex PCR; TCRdb stores in-frame clones only, minus some. The top ten hold 4% to 6% of the sample, which has under 200,000 clones, about 90% seen once. Material: blood. The origin of the receptors is a woman in her 30s in good health. Each CDR3 is given with its conserved first and last residue. A D gene is named only where the DNA matches it firmly. Clone size is given for some rows only: seen once, a few or many times, or a class if the clone is expanded.

j_gene	d_gene	v_gene	abundance	CDR3nt	CDR3aa
TRBJ1-6	NA	TRBV5-1	NA	TGCGCCAGCAGCTACGGAGGGGGGGCAGGATCCTATAATTCACCCCTCCACTTT	CASSYGGGAGSYNSPLHF
TRBJ1-4	NA	TRBV2	NA	TGTGCCAGCAGTGATTTCAGGCAGGGCTGGAAGGGGGAACTGTTTTTT	CASSDFRQGWKGELFF
TRBJ2-7	TRBD2	TRBV5-1	NA	TGCGCCAGCAGCTTGGATCTAGCGGGAGAGAACGAGCAGTACTTC	CASSLDLAGENEQYF
TRBJ1-3	TRBD1	TRBV18	NA	TGTGCCAGCTCTCATGGTATGGACAGGGCTTCCGGAAACACCATATATTTT	CASSHGMDRASGNTIYF
TRBJ1-2	NA	TRBV2	NA	TGTGCCAGCAGTGAAGTCGCTTGGGATTTCGCCTATGGCTACACCTTC	CASSEVAWDFAYGYTF
TRBJ2-1	NA	TRBV10-3	NA	TGTGCCATCAGTGAGTCAGGCAGATACAATGAGCAGTTCTTC	CAISESGRYNEQFF
TRBJ2-7	TRBD2	TRBV7-8	NA	TGTGCCAGCAGCTTCGCGGGGGAGTCCTCCCACGAGCAGTACTTC	CASSFAGESSHEQYF
TRBJ2-1	TRBD2	TRBV24-1	NA	TGTGCCACCAGTGATTTAGCGGGGTTCTCCTACAATGAGCAGTTCTTC	CATSDLAGFSYNEQFF
TRBJ1-6	NA	TRBV7-2	once	TGTGCCAGCAGCCTCGGACGGACCTTTGCCAATTCACCCCTCCACTTT	CASSLGRTFANSPLHF
TRBJ1-6	NA	TRBV14	NA	TGTGCCAGCAGAGTCCTAGGGAGGGATTCACCCCTCCACTTT	CASRVLGRDSPLHF
TRBJ2-6	TRBD2	TRBV5-1	NA	TGCGCCAGCAGCGCCGGGACTACTGGGGCCAACGTCCTGACTTTC	CASSAGTTGANVLTF
TRBJ1-1	NA	TRBV12-3/TRBV12-4	NA	TGTGCCAGCAGTCCAAGAAACACTGAAGCTTTCTTT	CASSPRNTEAFF
TRBJ2-1	TRBD2	TRBV6-1	NA	TGTGCCAGCAGTGAAGGCGGGAGTGTCTACAATGAGCAGTTCTTC	CASSEGGSVYNEQFF
TRBJ2-5	NA	TRBV18	NA	TGTGCCAGCTCGCCAGTGAGGGAGACCCAGTACTTC	CASSPVRETQYF
TRBJ2-3	NA	TRBV11-2	NA	TGTGCCAGCAGCTTAGACTCCGGCTGGGGGTTCCCAGATACGCAGTATTTT	CASSLDSGWGFPDTQYF
TRBJ2-2	NA	TRBV11-1	NA	TGTGCCAGCAGCTTTAATCGAGGGGGGAACACCGGGGAGCTGTTTTTT	CASSFNRGGNTGELFF
TRBJ2-3	TRBD2	TRBV27	NA	TGTGCCAGCAGTACTCGACTAGCGGGTCTACCAGATACGCAGTATTTT	CASSTRLAGLPDTQYF
TRBJ2-1	NA	TRBV4-1	once	TGCGCCAGCAGCCAAGGCATCTATGAGCAGTTCTTC	CASSQGIYEQFF
TRBJ2-5	NA	TRBV5-5	NA	TGTGCCAGCAGCTTAGTGCGCCCAGAGAAGGGCGAGACCCAGTACTTC	CASSLVRPEKGETQYF
TRBJ1-2	TRBD1	TRBV18	NA	TGTGCCAGCTCACCACAGGGGGCAAATGTTGGCTACACCTTC	CASSPQGANVGYTF
TRBJ2-7	NA	TRBV6-5	NA	TGTGCCAGCAGGGGGGTAAGTCCCTCCTACGAGCAGTACTTC	CASRGVSPSYEQYF
TRBJ2-5	TRBD1	TRBV3-1/TRBV3-2	once	TGTGCCAGCAGCCATCTCCCATCCACAGGGGGCCGGGAGACCCAGTACTTC	CASSHLPSTGGRETQYF
TRBJ2-5	NA	TRBV4-1	NA	TGCGCCAGCAGTTCATTTTTTAGCGGAGTAGAGACCCAGTACTTC	CASSSFFSGVETQYF
TRBJ2-7	NA	TRBV7-2	NA	TGTGCCAGCACACTCGCTCAAAGCGGCTCCTACGAGCAGTACTTC	CASTLAQSGSYEQYF
TRBJ1-2	NA	TRBV2	NA	TGTGCCAGCAGGAGCCAGAGTAACTATGGCTACACCTTC	CASRSQSNYGYTF
TRBJ2-5	NA	TRBV6-2/TRBV6-3	NA	TGTGCCAGCCGTTTTTGGAAACACCAAGAGACCCAGTACTTC	CASRFWKHQETQYF
TRBJ2-2	NA	TRBV7-2	NA	TGTGCCAGCAGCTTAGATTTAAATTACGCCTGGGGAGCCGGGGAGCTGTTTTTT	CASSLDLNYAWGAGELFF
TRBJ1-3	NA	TRBV28	few	TGTGCCAGCAGGAGGCCGGACGGGCCCGGGGATGGAAACACCATATATTTT	CASRRPDGPGDGNTIYF
TRBJ2-7	NA	TRBV6-5	NA	TGTGCCAGCAGCAACTGGGGGAGTGGGGTAGTGCAGTACTTC	CASSNWGSGVVQYF
TRBJ2-3	TRBD1	TRBV3-1/TRBV3-2	NA	TGTGCCAGCAGCCAAGCCAGGACAGGGAGCACAGATACGCAGTATTTT	CASSQARTGSTDTQYF